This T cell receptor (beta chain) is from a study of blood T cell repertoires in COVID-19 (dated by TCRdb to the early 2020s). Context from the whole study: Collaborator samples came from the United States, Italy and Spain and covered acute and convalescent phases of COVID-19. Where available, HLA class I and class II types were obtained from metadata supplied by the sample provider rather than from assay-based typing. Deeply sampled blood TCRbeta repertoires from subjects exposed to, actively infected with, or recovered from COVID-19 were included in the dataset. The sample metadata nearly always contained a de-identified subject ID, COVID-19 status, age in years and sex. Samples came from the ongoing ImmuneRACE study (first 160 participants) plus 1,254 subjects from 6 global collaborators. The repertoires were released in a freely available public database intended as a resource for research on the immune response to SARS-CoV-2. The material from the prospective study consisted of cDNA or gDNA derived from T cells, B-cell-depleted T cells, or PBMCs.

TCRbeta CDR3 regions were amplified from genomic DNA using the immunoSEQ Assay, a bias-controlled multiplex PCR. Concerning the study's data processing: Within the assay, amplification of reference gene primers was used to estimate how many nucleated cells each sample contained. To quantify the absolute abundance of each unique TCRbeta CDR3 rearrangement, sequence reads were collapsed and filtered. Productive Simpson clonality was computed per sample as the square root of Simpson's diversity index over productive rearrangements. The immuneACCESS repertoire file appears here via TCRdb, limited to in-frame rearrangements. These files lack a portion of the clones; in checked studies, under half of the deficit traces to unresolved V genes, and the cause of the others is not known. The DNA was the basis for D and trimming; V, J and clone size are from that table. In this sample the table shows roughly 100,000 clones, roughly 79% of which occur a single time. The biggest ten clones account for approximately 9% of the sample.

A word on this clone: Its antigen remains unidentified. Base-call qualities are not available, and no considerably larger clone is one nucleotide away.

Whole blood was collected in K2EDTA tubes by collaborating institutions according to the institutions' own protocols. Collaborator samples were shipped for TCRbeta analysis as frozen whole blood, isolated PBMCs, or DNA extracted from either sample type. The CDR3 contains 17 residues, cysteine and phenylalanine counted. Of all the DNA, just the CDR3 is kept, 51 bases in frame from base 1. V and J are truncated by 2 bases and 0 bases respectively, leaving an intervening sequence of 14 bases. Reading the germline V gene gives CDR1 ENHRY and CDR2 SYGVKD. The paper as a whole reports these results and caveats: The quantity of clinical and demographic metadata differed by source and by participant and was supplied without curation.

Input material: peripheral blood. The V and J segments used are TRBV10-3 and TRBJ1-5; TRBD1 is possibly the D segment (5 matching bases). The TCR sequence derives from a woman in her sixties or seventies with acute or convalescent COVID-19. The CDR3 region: CAISESAGPYSNQPQHF. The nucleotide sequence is TGTGCCATCAGTGAGAGCGCAGGGCCTTATAGCAATCAGCCCCAGCATTTT.